One sample yielded the 3 T cell receptor beta chains listed below, sequenced in a study of shared clonotypes between healthy human individuals. Some clones are missing from TCRdb's copy, which holds only in-frame ones; the method was immunoSEQ multiplex PCR. The repertoire holds approximately 88,000 clones, with approximately 63% as singletons. What was sequenced was memory CD8+ T cells sorted from blood. Subset indicated: CD45RO+ cells pooled with CCR7-negative TemRA cells. The receptors stem from a man aged 30 to 45 in good health.

The chain uses TRBV9 and TRBJ2-7; a possible D gene is TRBD2 (5 bases). This CDR3 comprises 13 residues. From germline, CDR1 is SGDLS and CDR2 YYNGEE. V was trimmed by 0 bases and J by 7 bases, leaving 11 bases between them. The CDR3 sequence: CASSVGPRAEQYF. The CDR3 DNA reads as TGTGCCAGCAGCGTAGGGCCGAGGGCGGAGCAGTACTTC.

The chain links TRBV5-1 to TRBJ2-1; D not resolved. V was cut by 3 bases and J by 7 bases, with 20 bases left in between. The CDR3 sequence is 16 residues long. CDR1 and CDR2 (germline): SGHRS, YFSETQ. In DNA form, the CDR3 reads TGCGCCAGCAGCTGGCCCAGTGACTCCCCTCTTAATGAGCAGTTCTTC. Translated, it gives CASSWPSDSPLNEQFF.

This clone was found many times. Additional DNA sequences in this sample encode the identical CDR3. V is TRBV7-3 and J is TRBJ2-1; D unresolved. CDR1 is SGHTA, CDR2 FQGTGA, per germline. The V end lost 5 bases, the J end lost 14 bases, and 19 bases lay between the germline ends. This CDR3 spans 13 amino acids. CDR3 nucleotide sequence: TGTGCCAGCAGCAGCGATCATGCTGAGAATGAGTTCTTC. It yields the protein CASSSDHAENEFF.